One and the same sample provided the 7 T cell receptor beta chains below, sequenced in a study of blood T cell repertoires in COVID-19. Method: immunoSEQ multiplex PCR; TCRdb's copy keeps in-frame clones and lacks some. The repertoire has roughly 200,000 clones, approximately 82% of them found once; the top ten carry about 9%. Material: peripheral blood. These TCRs come from a middle-aged man with active or convalescent COVID-19.

The chain uses TRBV11-3 and TRBJ1-6, with D possibly being TRBD1 (5 bases). The V end lost 0 bases, the J end lost 1 base, and 7 bases lay between the germline ends. Germline V gene data show CDR1 as SGHNT and CDR2 as YENEEA. CDR3 length: 16 residues. The CDR3 DNA reads as TGTGCCAGCAGCTTAGAGGGGCTGTCCTATAATTCACCCCTCCACTTT. Its translation: CASSLEGLSYNSPLHF.

J is TRBJ2-1 and V is TRBV19, with TRBD2 identical over 12 bases. Germline V lookup: CDR1 LNHDA, CDR2 SQIVND (reference sequence). V lost 7 bases and J lost 4; bases outside the gene matches: 2. The CDR3 extends over 14 amino acids. This CDR3 is CASTSGGDYNEQFF. The DNA for the CDR3 is TGTGCCAGTACTAGCGGGGGGGATTACAATGAGCAGTTCTTC. Based on the CDR3 plus reference TRBV19 and TRBJ2-1, the full variable domain is DGGITQSPKYLFRKEGQNVTLSCEQNLNHDAMYWYRQDPGQGLRLIYYSQIVNDFQKGDIAEGYSVSREKKESFPLTVTSAQKNPTAFYLCASTSGGDYNEQFFGPGTRLTVL.

The sample holds one count of this clone. The genes are TRBV2 and TRBJ2-5, with D perhaps TRBD1 (5 bases). Looked up from germline, CDR1 is SNHLY and CDR2 is FYNNEI. The CDR3 is 15 amino acids. V was trimmed by 3 bases and J by 5 bases, leaving 16 bases between them. The DNA for the CDR3 is TGTGCCAGCAGTGATGAGACAGCGATTATGGAGACCCAGTACTTC. This codes for CASSDETAIMETQYF. The variable domain in full, with the rest retrieved from reference TRBV2 and TRBJ2-5, is EPEVTQTPSHQVTQMGQEVILRCVPISNHLYFYWYRQILGQKVEFLVSFYNNEISEKSEIFDDQFSVERPDGSNFTLKIRSTKLEDSAMYFCASSDETAIMETQYFGPGTRLLVL.

This chain connects TRBV2 to TRBJ2-3; 7 nucleotides line up with TRBD2. Germline V gene data show CDR1 as SNHLY and CDR2 as FYNNEI. The CDR3 spans 16 residues. J was trimmed by 4 bases and V by 1 base; bases with no gene match: 8. Written as DNA, the CDR3 is TGTGCCAGCAGTGAAGACCTGGGACTACAAGCAGATACGCAGTATTTT. This sequence encodes CASSEDLGLQADTQYF.

This rearrangement joins TRBV12-3 or TRBV12-4 to TRBJ1-2, with D possibly TRBD1 on 5 matching bases. The germline V and J ends were trimmed by 3 bases and 4 bases, with 9 bases remaining between them. The CDR3 consists of 13 residues. The CDR3 loop reads CASSLEGSYGYTF. CDR3 nucleotides: TGTGCCAGCAGTTTGGAGGGGAGCTATGGCTACACCTTC.

The rearrangement uses TRBV6-5 and TRBJ1-4; TRBD1 is a possible D gene (5 bases). Germline CDR1 reads MNHEY; CDR2 reads SVGAGI. The CDR3 has 14 amino acids. V was cut by 2 bases and J by 7 bases, with 11 bases left in between. The CDR3 DNA reads as TGTGCCAGCAGTTACGGGGGGGTCAGTGAAAAACTGTTTTTT. It codes for CASSYGGVSEKLFF.

Points on this clone: The same CDR3 also results from other DNA sequences found in this sample. The J gene is TRBJ1-5, the V gene TRBV10-3; 10 bases agree with TRBD1. The CDR3 loop spans 14 amino acids. Trimming removed 6 bases from V and 4 bases from J; junction bases left unmatched: 3. Germline values: CDR1 ENHRY, CDR2 SYGVKD. The CDR3 here is CAISPGQGNQPQHF. The DNA of the CDR3 is TGTGCCATCAGCCCGGGACAGGGGAATCAGCCCCAGCATTTT.